A selection of T cell receptor beta chains follows, all from one sample in a study of cytomegalovirus exposure and HLA in healthy donors. The data were produced by immunoSEQ multiplex PCR, yet TCRdb's version contains in-frame clones alone and is incomplete. The sample consists of 150,000 or so clones, 77% of them appearing once. Material: PBMCs. These receptors originate from a woman aged 25-40 years in good health and CMV-seronegative. Each CDR3 is given with its conserved first and last residue. The D gene is left open where the match is weak. Not every row has a clone size; where given, it reads once, few, many or a size class.

abundance	v_gene	d_gene	j_gene	CDR3nt	CDR3aa
-	TRBV29-1	-	TRBJ1-5	TGCAGCGTTGAACAGGGGACCAATCAGCCCCAGCATTTT	CSVEQGTNQPQHF
once	TRBV19	-	TRBJ2-2	TGTGCCAGTAGTAGCGGCTCAGTGTCCGCGAACACCGGGGAGCTGTTTTTT	CASSSGSVSANTGELFF
few	TRBV11-2	-	TRBJ1-2	TGTGCCAGCAGCTTAAATCCGGTGGTCTATGGCTACACCTTC	CASSLNPVVYGYTF
-	TRBV7-7	TRBD2	TRBJ2-1	TGTGCCAGCAGCCCCGAGGTAGCGGGGAGGGGTGAGCAGTTCTTC	CASSPEVAGRGEQFF
few	TRBV5-6	TRBD2	TRBJ2-7	TGTGCCAGCACCCCTACTCTGCTAGCGGGAGGGCCATTTACTTACGAGCAGTACTTC	CASTPTLLAGGPFTYEQYF
-	TRBV28	-	TRBJ1-4	TGTGGGTGCGGTAGCTCTAATGAAAAACTGTTTTTT	CGCGSSNEKLFF
once	TRBV5-8	TRBD2	TRBJ2-7	TGTGCCAGCGTCCCGGGTCTAGCGGGAGTAGAGGACGAGCAGTACTTC	CASVPGLAGVEDEQYF
few	TRBV19	-	TRBJ2-5	TGTGCCAGTAGTTTTTGGGGGGACGCGGAGACCCAGTACTTC	CASSFWGDAETQYF
-	TRBV6-1	-	TRBJ2-7	TGTGCCAGCCCGGGGGTTTACGAGCAGTACTTC	CASPGVYEQYF
-	TRBV6-5	TRBD2	TRBJ2-7	TGTGCCAGCAGTTTCTTCGGGGGGTACGAGCAGTACTTC	CASSFFGGYEQYF
-	TRBV6-6	TRBD2	TRBJ2-7	TGTGCCAGCAGTTACTCCCCTAGCGGACCGCCGGGGCAGTACTTC	CASSYSPSGPPGQYF
once	TRBV27	-	TRBJ2-7	TGTGCCAGCAGCCTCGGTTACGAGCAGTACTTC	CASSLGYEQYF
-	TRBV5-6	-	TRBJ2-7	TGTGCCAGCAGCTTCTCGACTAGGGCCGAGCAGTACTTC	CASSFSTRAEQYF
-	TRBV28	TRBD1	TRBJ1-5	TGTGCCAGCAGTCTTTCCGGACAGGGAAATCAGCCCCAGCATTTT	CASSLSGQGNQPQHF
-	TRBV15	TRBD2	TRBJ2-7	TGTGCCACCAGCAGAGATCGGCCTAGCGGGATCTACGAGCAGTACTTC	CATSRDRPSGIYEQYF
many	TRBV6-6	-	TRBJ1-4	TGTGCCAGCAGTTACCGGCAGGGTAATGAAAAACTGTTTTTT	CASSYRQGNEKLFF
-	TRBV18	TRBD1	TRBJ2-7	TGTGCCAGCTCTACCCATAGGGACAGCGAGCAGTACTTC	CASSTHRDSEQYF
-	TRBV27	-	TRBJ2-1	TGTGCCAGCAGTGGCATTACCGGGACTCCAGACTACAATGAGCAGTTCTTC	CASSGITGTPDYNEQFF
few	TRBV2	TRBD1	TRBJ1-2	TGTGCCAGCAGTAGGGGACAGGAGGATGGCTACACCTTC	CASSRGQEDGYTF
-	TRBV19	-	TRBJ1-1	TGTGCCAGTAGCCGGCGGGTCTTGGTGCGAGGGGGCACTGAAGCTTTCTTT	CASSRRVLVRGGTEAFF
-	TRBV5-1	-	TRBJ2-7	TGCGCCAGCAGCTTGATGGCGTTTCGGGGAGATCTCTACGAGCAGTACTTC	CASSLMAFRGDLYEQYF
-	TRBV7-3	TRBD2	TRBJ2-3	TGTGCCAGCAGCCGGACTAGCGGGGGGCCTAATACGCAGTATTTT	CASSRTSGGPNTQYF
few	TRBV5-1	TRBD2	TRBJ2-5	TGCGCCAGCAGCTTTGTAGCAGCGGGGGCGCAAGAGACCCAGTACTTC	CASSFVAAGAQETQYF